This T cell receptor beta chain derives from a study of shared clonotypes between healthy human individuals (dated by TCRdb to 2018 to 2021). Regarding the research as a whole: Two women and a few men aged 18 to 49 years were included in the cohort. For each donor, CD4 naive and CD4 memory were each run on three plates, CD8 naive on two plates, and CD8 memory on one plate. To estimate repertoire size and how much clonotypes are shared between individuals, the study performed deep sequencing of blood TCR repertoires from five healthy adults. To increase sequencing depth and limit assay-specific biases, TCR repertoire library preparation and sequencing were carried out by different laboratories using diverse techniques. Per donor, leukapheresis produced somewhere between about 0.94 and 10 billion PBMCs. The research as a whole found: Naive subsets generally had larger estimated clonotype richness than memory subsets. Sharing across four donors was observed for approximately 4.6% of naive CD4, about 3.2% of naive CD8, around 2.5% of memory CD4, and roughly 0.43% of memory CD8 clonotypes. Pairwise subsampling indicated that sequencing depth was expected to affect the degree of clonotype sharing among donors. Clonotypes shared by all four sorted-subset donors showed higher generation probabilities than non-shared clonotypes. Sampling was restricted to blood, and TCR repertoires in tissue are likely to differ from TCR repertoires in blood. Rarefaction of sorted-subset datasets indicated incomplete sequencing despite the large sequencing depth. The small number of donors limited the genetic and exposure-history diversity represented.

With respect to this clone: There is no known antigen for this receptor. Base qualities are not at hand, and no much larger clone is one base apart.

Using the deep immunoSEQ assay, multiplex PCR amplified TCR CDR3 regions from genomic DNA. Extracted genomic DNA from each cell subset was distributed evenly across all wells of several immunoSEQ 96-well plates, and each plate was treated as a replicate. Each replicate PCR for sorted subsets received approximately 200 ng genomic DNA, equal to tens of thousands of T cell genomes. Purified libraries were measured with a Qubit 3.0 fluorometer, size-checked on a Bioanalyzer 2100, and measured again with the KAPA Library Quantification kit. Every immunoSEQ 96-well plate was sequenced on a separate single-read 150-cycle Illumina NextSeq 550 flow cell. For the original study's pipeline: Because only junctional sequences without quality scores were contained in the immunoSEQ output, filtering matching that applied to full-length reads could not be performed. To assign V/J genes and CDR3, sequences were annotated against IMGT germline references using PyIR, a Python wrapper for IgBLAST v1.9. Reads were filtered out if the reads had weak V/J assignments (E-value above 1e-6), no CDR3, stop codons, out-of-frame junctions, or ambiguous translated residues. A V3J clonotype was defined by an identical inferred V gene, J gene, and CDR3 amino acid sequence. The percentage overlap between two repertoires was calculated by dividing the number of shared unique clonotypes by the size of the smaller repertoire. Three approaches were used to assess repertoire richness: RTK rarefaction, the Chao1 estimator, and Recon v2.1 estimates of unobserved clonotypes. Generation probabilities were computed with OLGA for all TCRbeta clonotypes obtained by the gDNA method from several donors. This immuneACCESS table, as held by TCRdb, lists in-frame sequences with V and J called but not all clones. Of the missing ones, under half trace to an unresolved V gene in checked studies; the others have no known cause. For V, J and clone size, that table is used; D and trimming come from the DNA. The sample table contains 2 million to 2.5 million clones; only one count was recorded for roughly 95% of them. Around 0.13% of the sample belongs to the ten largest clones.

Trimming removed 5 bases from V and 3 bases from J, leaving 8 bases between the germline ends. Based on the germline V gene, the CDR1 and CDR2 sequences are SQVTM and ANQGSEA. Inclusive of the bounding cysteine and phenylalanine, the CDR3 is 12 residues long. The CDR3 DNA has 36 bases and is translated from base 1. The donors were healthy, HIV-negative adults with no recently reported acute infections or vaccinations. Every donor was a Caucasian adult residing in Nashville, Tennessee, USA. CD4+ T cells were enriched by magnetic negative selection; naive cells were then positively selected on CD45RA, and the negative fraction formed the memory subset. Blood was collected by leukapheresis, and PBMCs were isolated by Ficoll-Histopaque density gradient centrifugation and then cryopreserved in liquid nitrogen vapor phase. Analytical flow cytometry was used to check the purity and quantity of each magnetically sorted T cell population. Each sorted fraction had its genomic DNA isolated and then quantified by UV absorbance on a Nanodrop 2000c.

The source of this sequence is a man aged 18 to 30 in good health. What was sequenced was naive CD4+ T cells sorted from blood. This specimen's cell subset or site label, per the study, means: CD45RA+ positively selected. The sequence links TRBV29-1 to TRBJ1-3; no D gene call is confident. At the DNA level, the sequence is TGCAGCGTTCAGACGGATGGAAACACCATATATTTT. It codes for CSVQTDGNTIYF.